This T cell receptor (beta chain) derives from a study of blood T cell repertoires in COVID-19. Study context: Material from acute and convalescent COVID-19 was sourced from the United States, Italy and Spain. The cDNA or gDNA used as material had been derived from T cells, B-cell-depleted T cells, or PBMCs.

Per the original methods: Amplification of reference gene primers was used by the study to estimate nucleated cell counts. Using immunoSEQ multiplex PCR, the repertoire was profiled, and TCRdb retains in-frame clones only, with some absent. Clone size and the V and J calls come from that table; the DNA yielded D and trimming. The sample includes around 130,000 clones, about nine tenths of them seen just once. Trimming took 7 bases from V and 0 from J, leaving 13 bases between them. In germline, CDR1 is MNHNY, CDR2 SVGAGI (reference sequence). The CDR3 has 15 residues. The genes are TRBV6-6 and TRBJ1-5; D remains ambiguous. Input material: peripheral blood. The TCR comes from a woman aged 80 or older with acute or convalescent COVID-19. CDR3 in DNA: TGTGCCAGCACAAGCAAGAAAAATAGCAATCAGCCCCAGCATTTT. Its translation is CASTSKKNSNQPQHF.